Included here is one T cell receptor beta chain sequence, with context. Its antigen is unknown. The protocol attached unique molecular identifiers to individual cDNA molecules. MiXCR was run by TCRdb on the 5' RACE reads, yielding one entry per CDR3 protein. The sample includes about 100,000 distinct CDR3 sequences, around 10% seen only once; the top ten take approximately 8.1%. The sample comes from a study of early T cells in non-severe SARS-CoV-2 infection. Study observations and caveats: VDJdb matching favored anti-spike CD8 responses, missing private and CD4 specificities.

The CDR3 is 14 residues long. CDR1 is MNHEY, CDR2 SVGEGT, per germline. The V end lost 1 base, the J end lost 7 bases, and 11 bases lay between the germline ends. The sequencing input was whole blood. The chain is built from TRBV6-2 or TRBV6-3 and TRBJ2-1; D is ambiguous. This clonotype originated in an adult who was a healthcare worker with PCR-confirmed SARS-CoV-2 infection or an uninfected control (not recorded which). CDR3 amino acids: CASSYWVDLNEQFF. DNA for the CDR3: TGTGCCAGCAGTTACTGGGTAGATCTAAATGAGCAGTTCTTC.